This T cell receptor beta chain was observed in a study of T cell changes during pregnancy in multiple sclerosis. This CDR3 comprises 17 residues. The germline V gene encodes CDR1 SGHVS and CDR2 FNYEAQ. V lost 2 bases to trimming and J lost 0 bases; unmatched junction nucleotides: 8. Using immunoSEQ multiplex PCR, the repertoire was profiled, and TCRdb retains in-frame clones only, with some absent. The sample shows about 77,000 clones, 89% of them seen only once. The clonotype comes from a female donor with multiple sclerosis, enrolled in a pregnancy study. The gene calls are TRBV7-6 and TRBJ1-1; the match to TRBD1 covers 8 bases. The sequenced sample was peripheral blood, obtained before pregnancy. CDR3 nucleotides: TGTGCCAGCAGCTTAACAGGGGGATCCCAATTGAACACTGAAGCTTTCTTT. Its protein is CASSLTGGSQLNTEAFF.